Following are 25 T cell receptor beta chains from one sample sequenced in a study of blood T cells in healthy people across ages. Primers used in a second PCR of roughly 6 to 11 cycles were a sample-barcoded 5' primer and a J-beta primer mix. TCRdb analysed the 5' RACE reads with MiXCR anew, one entry per CDR3 protein. This sample carries fewer than 700,000 distinct CDR3 sequences, over 40% of them seen once, and the ten largest clones take about 32%. Sample: blood. The receptors shown here come from a man of 80 years or more in good health.

The chain has TRBV4-2 and TRBJ1-2; the match to TRBD1 covers 10 bases. The CDR3 runs 15 residues. Germline V gene sequence: CDR1 LGHNA, CDR2 YNFKEQ. With V trimmed by 0 bases and J by 7 bases, 5 bases remained unmatched. The CDR3 is CASSQERQGAGGYTF. CDR3 DNA sequence: TGTGCCAGCAGCCAAGAAAGACAGGGGGCGGGTGGCTACACCTTC.

The rearrangement links TRBV29-1 to TRBJ2-7, with TRBD1 matching over 9 bases. Germline CDR1 and CDR2: SQVTM and ANQGSEA. Germline trimming cut 7 bases from V and 7 bases from J; bases unmatched to any gene: 14. There are 14 residues in the CDR3. The CDR3 here is CSAGDRVSYNEQYF. Written as DNA, the CDR3 is TGCAGCGCCGGGGACAGGGTCTCCTACAATGAGCAGTACTTC.

This rearrangement joins TRBV7-2 to TRBJ2-4; 9 bases match TRBD1. CDR3 length equals 16 residues. V was pared by 3 bases and J by 9 bases, with 12 bases of the junction left unmatched. Germline V gene sequence: CDR1 SGHTA, CDR2 FQGNSA. The CDR3 region is CASSFLRDRVRGIQYF. The CDR3 DNA reads TGTGCCAGCAGCTTTCTCCGGGACAGGGTCAGGGGCATTCAGTACTTC.

This chain links TRBV4-3 with TRBJ2-1; 11 nucleotides agree with TRBD1. After removal of 5 bases from V and 5 bases from J, the junction contained 8 bases not matched to a gene. Germline CDR1 LGHNA, CDR2 YSLEER. This CDR3 contains 16 residues. The CDR3 nucleotides are TGCGCCAGCAGCATAGGACAGGGGGCGAGGAACAATGAGCAGTTCTTC. Translation gives CASSIGQGARNNEQFF.

The chain recombines TRBV5-1 with TRBJ2-3, with D maybe TRBD1 (6 bases). The ends were cut back, 0 bases at V and 5 bases at J, with 10 bases in the middle. This CDR3 spans 14 amino acids. Germline CDR1 is SGHRS and CDR2 is YFSETQ. CDR3 nucleotide sequence: TGCGCCAGCAGCTTGGGTGGGGGCTTAGATACGCAGTATTTT. It encodes CASSLGGGLDTQYF. The full variable domain, in which reference TRBV5-1 and TRBJ2-3 provide the parts outside the CDR3, is KAGVTQTPRYLIKTRGQQVTLSCSPISGHRSVSWYQQTPGQGLQFLFEYFSETQRNKGNFPGRFSGRQFSNSRSEMNVSTLELGDSALYLCASSLGGGLDTQYFGPGTRLTVL.

The chain is built from TRBV20-1 and TRBJ2-7; D gene unclear. The germline V gene encodes CDR1 DFQATT and CDR2 SNEGSKA (reference sequence). V lost 4 bases, J lost 1 base, and 8 bases lay in between. This CDR3 is 12 amino acids long. CDR3 coding DNA: TGCAGTGCTACGCGCGCTTCCTACGAGCAGTACTTC. It is translated as CSATRASYEQYF.

Only a few counts were recorded for this clonotype. The chain carries TRBV4-2 and TRBJ2-2, with 12 positions matching TRBD2. This CDR3 is built from 18 residues. Per germline, CDR1 LGHNA and CDR2 YNFKEQ. V lost 2 bases, J lost 6 bases, and 10 bases stayed unmatched. The CDR3: CASSQQTSGSSYAGELFF. CDR3 in DNA: TGTGCCAGCAGCCAACAGACTAGCGGGAGTTCCTACGCCGGGGAGCTGTTTTTT.

The table lists this clonotype with a few counts. This chain uses TRBV13 with TRBJ2-7; TRBD1 might be the D (7 bases). The CDR3 has 16 residues. The V gene lost 6 bases and the J gene lost 0 bases, with 18 bases spanning the gap. CDR1 and CDR2 from the germline V gene are PRHDT and FYEKMQ (reference sequence). CDR3 coding DNA: TGTGCCAGCAGACACACCGGGACAGCGGGCTCCTACGAGCAGTACTTC. Protein product: CASRHTGTAGSYEQYF.

The V and J genes are TRBV28 and TRBJ1-2; 9 bases fit TRBD1. Germline assignment: CDR1 MDHEN and CDR2 SYDVKM. The CDR3 has 13 amino acids. V was clipped by 10 bases and J by 8 bases; unmatched bases: 11. The CDR3 DNA sequence: TGTGCCACGACAGACAGGGGGGGCGGGGGCTACACCTTC. Translated, it gives CATTDRGGGGYTF.

As regards this clonotype: One end of the junction is discordant with germline, which a read error may explain. This chain connects TRBV24-1 to TRBJ2-5, with 7 bases identical to TRBD1. Germline V gene data show CDR1 as KGHDR and CDR2 as SFDVKD. The CDR3 has 15 residues. In nucleotides, the CDR3 is TGTGCCACCAGGGATTGGCAGGGGGAGCGGGAGACCCAGTACTTC. Translating it yields CATRDWQGERETQYF.

The chain uses TRBV20-1 and TRBJ2-5; 9 nucleotides match TRBD2. Unmatched junction bases numbered 12, after V lost 6 bases and J lost 1 base. The germline CDR1 and CDR2 sequences are DFQATT and SNEGSKA (reference sequence). This CDR3 has 16 residues. CDR3: CSATPGLAGLQETQYF. The CDR3 DNA sequence: TGCAGTGCCACGCCAGGGCTAGCGGGACTCCAAGAGACCCAGTACTTC.

This clonotype has a handful of counts. This chain uses TRBV6-2 or TRBV6-3 with TRBJ2-2; possibly TRBD2 for D (5 bases). The CDR3 sequence is 14 residues long. Looked up from germline, CDR1 is MNHEY and CDR2 is SVGEGT. V dropped 8 bases and J dropped 5 bases, with 15 bases sitting between them. The chain's CDR3 is CASGQEGWTGELFF. CDR3 DNA sequence: TGTGCCAGCGGGCAAGAGGGTTGGACCGGGGAGCTGTTTTTT.

The V gene is TRBV29-1, the J gene TRBJ2-1; D not resolved. Germline lookup yields CDR1 SQVTM and CDR2 ANQGSEA. Deletions cut 4 bases from V and 11 bases from J, with 9 bases between. CDR3 length equals 10 residues. CDR3 bases: TGCAGCGTTGGTGTTGATAAGCAGTTCTTC. Amino acids: CSVGVDKQFF.

The chain carries TRBV5-8 and TRBJ2-5; 9 bases match TRBD1. Trimming took 5 bases from V and 11 from J; bases not matched to a gene: 13. Per the germline V gene, CDR1 is SGHTS and CDR2 is YDEGEE. There are 14 residues in the CDR3. The CDR3 loop is CASSSRQGVSEQYF. In nucleotides, the CDR3 is TGTGCCAGCAGTTCTAGACAGGGGGTCAGTGAGCAGTACTTC. The complete variable domain, with remaining parts taken from reference TRBV5-8 and TRBJ2-5, reads EAGVTQSPTHLIKTRGQQATLRCSPISGHTSVYWYQQALGLGLQFLLWYDEGEERNRGNFPPRFSGRQFPNYSSELNVNALELEDSALYLCASSSRQGVSEQYFGPGTRLLVL.

CDR3 nucleotide sequence: TGTGCCAGCAGTGCCCGGACAGCGGATACGCAGTATTTT. Amino acids: CASSARTADTQYF. The chain uses TRBV6-1 and TRBJ2-3, with a possible D match to TRBD1 (6 bases). Germline loops: CDR1 MNHNS, CDR2 SASEGT. This CDR3 is built from 13 residues. The germline V and J ends were trimmed by 4 bases and 6 bases, with 11 bases remaining between them.

The J gene is TRBJ1-4, the V gene TRBV5-6, with D tentatively TRBD1 (5 bases). The germline CDR1 and CDR2 sequences are SGHDT and YYEEEE. The V end lost 4 bases, the J end lost 7 bases, and 11 bases lay between the germline ends. This CDR3 comprises 13 residues. In nucleotides, the CDR3 is TGTGCCAGCAGCCTTCAAGGGACTGAAAAACTGTTTTTT. It specifies CASSLQGTEKLFF. Looking up the rest from reference TRBV5-6 and TRBJ1-4 gives the full variable domain: DAGVTQSPTHLIKTRGQQVTLRCSPKSGHDTVSWYQQALGQGPQFIFQYYEEEERQRGNFPDRFSGHQFPNYSSELNVNALLLGDSALYLCASSLQGTEKLFFGSGTQLSVL.

This clonotype was seen a handful of times. Given a much more abundant clone one base away, this may be a read error. The V call is TRBV29-1, the J call TRBJ2-5; D is unresolved. V was clipped by 4 bases and J by 11 bases, with 17 bases between them. From germline, CDR1 is SQVTM and CDR2 ANQGSEA. The CDR3 has 12 amino acids. The CDR3 DNA follows: TGCAGCGTTGCTACTTTTACGGATGAGCAGTACTTC. Residues: CSVATFTDEQYF.

This clonotype was picked up a small number of times. This chain uses TRBV4-2 with TRBJ2-3, with D perhaps given as TRBD1 or TRBD2 (5 bases each). The V end was cut by 0 bases, the J end by 3 bases, with 16 bases between. This CDR3 has 17 amino acids. Per the germline V gene, CDR1 is LGHNA and CDR2 is YNFKEQ. CDR3 nucleotide sequence: TGTGCCAGCAGCCAAGATATGACTGGGGGAAGAACAGATACGCAGTATTTT. Its protein is CASSQDMTGGRTDTQYF.

The CDR3 sequence: CAWTSPGTGNEQYF. In nucleotides, the CDR3 is TGTGCCTGGACCAGTCCCGGGACAGGGAACGAGCAGTACTTC. V usage is TRBV30 and J usage is TRBJ2-7; 9 bases line up with TRBD1. After removal of 4 bases from V and 5 bases from J, the junction contained 9 bases not matched to a gene. Germline V gene sequence: CDR1 GTSNPN, CDR2 SVGIG (reference sequence). The CDR3 has 14 amino acids.

This clonotype was seen once. A much more abundant neighbour one base away suggests this may be a read error. The CDR3 region has the DNA TGCCGCATTATACAGGTAGCGAGCTCCTACGAGCAGTACTTC. Amino acids: CRIIQVASSYEQYF. The V call is TRBV29-1, the J call TRBJ2-7; D may correspond to TRBD1 or TRBD2 (5 bases each). The CDR3 runs 14 residues. Germline V gives CDR1 SQVTM, CDR2 ANQGSEA.

The chain joins TRBV4-1 to TRBJ2-7; 9 bases are shared with TRBD1. The germline V gene has CDR1 MGHRA and CDR2 YSYEKL. This CDR3 has 15 residues. The V and J ends lost 4 bases and 4 bases, in that order; junction bases with no gene match: 8. CDR3 sequence: CASSREQGAGYEQYF. In nucleotides, the CDR3 is TGCGCCAGCAGCCGCGAACAGGGGGCAGGATACGAGCAGTACTTC.

The rearrangement joins TRBV7-3 to TRBJ2-1; TRBD2 matches at 12 bases. This CDR3 spans 19 amino acids. Germline assignment: CDR1 SGHTA and CDR2 FQGTGA. The V gene end was trimmed by 1 base and the J gene end by 5 bases; junction bases not matched to a gene: 12. Written as DNA, the CDR3 is TGTGCCAGCAGCTTAATATCTAGCGGGAGGGGAAGTCGCCACAATGAGCAGTTCTTC. Amino acids: CASSLISSGRGSRHNEQFF. Filled out from reference TRBV7-3 and TRBJ2-1, the complete variable domain reads GAGVSQTPSNKVTEKGKYVELRCDPISGHTALYWYRQSLGQGPEFLIYFQGTGAADDSGLPNDRFFAVRPEGSVSTLKIQRTERGDSAVYLCASSLISSGRGSRHNEQFFGPGTRLTVL.

This clonotype was detected many times. CDR3 in amino acids: CATSRDGLAGGRSYEQYF. CDR3 nucleotide sequence: TGTGCCACCAGCAGGGACGGACTAGCGGGAGGTCGCTCCTACGAGCAGTACTTC. The rearrangement uses TRBV15 and TRBJ2-7, with 14 bases fitting TRBD2. There are 18 residues in the CDR3. With V trimmed by 3 bases and J by 0 bases, 7 bases remained unmatched. Germline values: CDR1 LNHNV, CDR2 YYDKDF (reference sequence).

Many counts were recorded for this clonotype. The CDR3 loop reads CASSRLAGGYPDTQYF. Here the CDR3 DNA reads TGTGCCAGCAGCCGACTAGCGGGAGGGTACCCAGATACGCAGTATTTT. This chain links TRBV6-6 with TRBJ2-3, with 14 nucleotides matching TRBD2. The CDR3 loop spans 16 amino acids. Germline V CDR1 and CDR2: MNHNY, SVGAGI (reference sequence). The junction had 6 bases not matched to a gene; V was cut back by 6 bases and J by 4 bases.

With respect to this clonotype: This may be a read error, as it is one base from a much larger clone. The chain joins TRBV20-1 to TRBJ2-3; perhaps TRBD1 as D (5 bases). The germline V gene encodes CDR1 DFQATT and CDR2 SNEGSKA (reference sequence). Trimming shortened V by 1 base and J by 1 base, and 9 bases separated the two germline ends. The CDR3 runs 14 residues. CDR3 sequence (DNA): TGCAGTGCTAGAGGGGCCAGGGGCACAGATACGCAGTATTTT. It specifies CSARGARGTDTQYF.